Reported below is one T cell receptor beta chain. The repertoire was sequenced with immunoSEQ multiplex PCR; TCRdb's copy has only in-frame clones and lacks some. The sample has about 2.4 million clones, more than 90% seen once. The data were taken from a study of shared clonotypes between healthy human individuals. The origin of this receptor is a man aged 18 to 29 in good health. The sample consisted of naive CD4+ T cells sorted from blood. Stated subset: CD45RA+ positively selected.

CDR3 loop: CASGTGEYSNQPQHF. The DNA for the CDR3 is TGCGCCAGCGGAACGGGGGAGTATAGCAATCAGCCCCAGCATTTT. The V gene is TRBV5-1, the J gene TRBJ1-5; possibly TRBD1 for D (5 bases). Trimming removed 7 bases at V and 0 bases at J, with 14 bases between. Germline V gives CDR1 SGHRS, CDR2 YFSETQ. The CDR3 spans 15 residues.